Below, one T cell receptor (beta chain) is given with its context. Both 60 Vbeta primers and 13 Jbeta primers went into the PCR. Data came from immunoSEQ multiplex PCR; TCRdb stores just in-frame clones and leaves some out. The ten most abundant clones cover around 0.95% of a sample with around 200,000 clones. The data derive from a study of cytomegalovirus exposure and HLA in healthy donors. The germline gives CDR1 MNHEY, CDR2 SVGAGI. The CDR3 runs 15 residues. V shed 4 bases, J shed 5 bases, and the junction held 7 bases outside the gene matches. Sequencing was carried out using PBMCs. The V call is TRBV6-5, the J call TRBJ1-2, with 10 positions matching TRBD1. The sequence was obtained from a woman aged 25 to 39 in good health and CMV-seropositive. CDR3 residues: CASSSPTGGAYGYTF. DNA of the CDR3: TGTGCCAGCAGTTCCCCGACAGGGGGCGCTTATGGCTACACCTTC.